Below are 12 T cell receptor beta chains sequenced from a single sample in a study of blood T cell repertoires in COVID-19. Sequenced by immunoSEQ multiplex PCR; TCRdb stores in-frame clones only, minus some. The sample shows some 120,000 clones, approximately 86% of them seen only once. What was sequenced was peripheral blood. The source of these receptors is a woman between 45 and 65 years old with active or convalescent COVID-19.

The rearrangement uses TRBV19 and TRBJ1-4; D not resolved. Germline CDR1 and CDR2: LNHDA and SQIVND (reference sequence). CDR3 length: 16 amino acids. V was pared by 3 bases and J by 6 bases, with 17 bases between. The CDR3 here is CASSIPRWALDEKLFF. Written as DNA, the CDR3 is TGTGCCAGTAGTATCCCCCGGTGGGCTTTGGATGAAAAACTGTTTTTT.

The chain uses TRBV28 and TRBJ2-1, with 8 bases lining up with TRBD1. The junction had 31 bases not matched to a gene; V was cut back by 4 bases and J by 8 bases. There are 22 residues in the CDR3. CDR1 is MDHEN, CDR2 SYDVKM, per germline. This CDR3 reads CASSSNTNDRGSRIRNIDEQFF. Here the CDR3 DNA reads TGTGCCAGCAGTTCCAATACAAACGACAGGGGATCAAGGATCCGCAATATCGATGAGCAGTTCTTC.

This rearrangement joins TRBV7-2 to TRBJ2-2; D is perhaps TRBD2 (5 bases). The CDR3 loop spans 13 amino acids. Germline values: CDR1 SGHTA, CDR2 FQGNSA. V was cut by 6 bases and J by 7 bases, with 12 bases left in between. The CDR3 DNA sequence: TGTGCCAGCAGGCCACCCGCGGGCGGGGAGCTGTTTTTT. This translates into CASRPPAGGELFF.

This clone appeared a single time. As DNA, the CDR3 is TGTGCCACCAGCAGAGATATTCTTGGAGACGAGCAGTACTTC. It specifies CATSRDILGDEQYF. This sequence joins TRBV15 and TRBJ2-7; D is unresolved. V lost 0 bases to trimming and J lost 5 bases, with 11 bases between them. Germline CDR1 and CDR2: LNHNV and YYDKDF (reference sequence). The CDR3 has 14 amino acids.

This chain joins TRBV4-1 and TRBJ2-1; D is ambiguous. The CDR3 is made up of 13 amino acids. V shed 4 bases and J shed 7 bases, with 11 bases lying between them. Germline lookup yields CDR1 MGHRA and CDR2 YSYEKL. CDR3 region: CASSLQAGNEQFF. DNA for the CDR3: TGCGCCAGCAGCCTTCAAGCCGGGAATGAGCAGTTCTTC.

This clone was counted a single time. The chain employs TRBV5-1 and TRBJ2-1; 13 positions match TRBD2. V lost 3 bases and J lost 1; bases outside the gene matches: 4. In germline, CDR1 is SGHRS, CDR2 YFSETQ. The CDR3 is 17 amino acids. The CDR3 here is CASSSMGLAGSYNEQFF. For the CDR3, the DNA is TGCGCCAGCAGCTCTATGGGACTAGCGGGGTCCTACAATGAGCAGTTCTTC.

Points on this clone: At one end the junction does not follow the germline gene, possibly because of a read error. The chain links TRBV7-9 to TRBJ2-4, with TRBD1 matching 9 bases. CDR3 length equals 14 residues. CDR1 and CDR2 (germline): SEHNR, FQNEAQ (reference sequence). The CDR3 DNA follows: TGTGCCAGCAGCTTAAGGGACAGGGTCACCGTGGAGGACTTC. This codes for CASSLRDRVTVEDF.

The chain recombines TRBV18 with TRBJ1-1; a possible D gene is TRBD1 (6 bases). Germline CDR1 KGHSH, CDR2 LQKENI. The CDR3 covers 15 residues. V lost 0 bases and J 2 bases, leaving 10 bases between the germline ends. CDR3 sequence reads: CASSPPMGANTEAFF. CDR3 DNA: TGTGCCAGCTCACCACCGATGGGGGCTAACACTGAAGCTTTCTTT.

The chain combines TRBV30 with TRBJ1-2; D is undetermined. Germline V CDR1 and CDR2: GTSNPN, SVGIG (reference sequence). V was pared by 2 bases and J by 5 bases, with 12 bases between. This CDR3 is built from 13 residues. The CDR3 coding sequence is TGTGCCTGGAGTCGCGGGGTTGGATATGGCTACACCTTC. Translation: CAWSRGVGYGYTF.

The chain recombines TRBV2 with TRBJ1-1, with 8 bases identical to TRBD1. V shed 6 bases, J shed 6 bases, and the junction held 9 bases outside the gene matches. Germline CDR1 reads SNHLY; CDR2 reads FYNNEI. This CDR3 comprises 14 residues. Written as DNA, the CDR3 is TGTGCCAGCAGGCCTACAGGGGGGTGGGCTGAAGCTTTCTTT. Translating gives CASRPTGGWAEAFF.

In DNA, the CDR3 is TGTGCCAGCAGCCCTCCGACAAGGACAGGAGAGACCCAGTACTTC. It is translated as CASSPPTRTGETQYF. V usage is TRBV7-9 and J usage is TRBJ2-5, with 7 bases that match TRBD1. Trimming took 5 bases from V and 4 from J; bases not matched to a gene: 10. From germline, CDR1 is SEHNR and CDR2 FQNEAQ (reference sequence). The CDR3 is 15 residues long.

This clone was counted a few times. This chain uses TRBV15 with TRBJ1-4, with TRBD1 matching 9 bases. The germline gives CDR1 LNHNV, CDR2 YYDKDF (reference sequence). The CDR3 is 16 amino acids. The ends lost 4 bases at V and 5 bases at J; junction bases unmatched: 8. DNA of the CDR3: TGTGCCACCAGCACCCGGACCGGGACAGGGAATGAAAAACTGTTTTTT. It translates to CATSTRTGTGNEKLFF.